This entry is about one T cell receptor (beta chain). The sample belongs to a study of blood T cell repertoires in COVID-19. Assay: immunoSEQ multiplex PCR; the TCRdb copy retains only in-frame clones and omits some. Of approximately 100,000 clones listed, roughly 79% are singletons. The clonotype was recovered from a human donor in a cohort sampled during active COVID-19. The sequenced material came from peripheral blood.

The DNA for the CDR3 is TGTGCCAGCAGCCAAGGGCAGGGGAGCTCCTACGAGCAGTACTTC. As protein: CASSQGQGSSYEQYF. The chain carries TRBV14 and TRBJ2-7, with D possibly being TRBD1 (6 bases). This CDR3 contains 15 residues. The germline V gene encodes CDR1 SGHDN and CDR2 FVKESK. Trimming removed 1 base from V and 0 bases from J, with 10 bases in between.